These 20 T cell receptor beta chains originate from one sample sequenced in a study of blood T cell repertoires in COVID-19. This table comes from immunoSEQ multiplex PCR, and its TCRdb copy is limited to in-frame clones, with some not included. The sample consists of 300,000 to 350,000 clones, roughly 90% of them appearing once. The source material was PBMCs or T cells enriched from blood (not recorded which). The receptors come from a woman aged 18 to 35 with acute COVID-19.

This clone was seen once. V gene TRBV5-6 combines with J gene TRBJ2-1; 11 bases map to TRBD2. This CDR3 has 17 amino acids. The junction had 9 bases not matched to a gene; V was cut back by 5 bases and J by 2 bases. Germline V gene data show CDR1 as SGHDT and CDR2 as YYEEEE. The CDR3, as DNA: TGTGCCAGCAGTACTGGTAGACTAGCGGGAACCTACAATGAGCAGTTCTTC. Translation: CASSTGRLAGTYNEQFF. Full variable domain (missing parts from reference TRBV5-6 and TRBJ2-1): DAGVTQSPTHLIKTRGQQVTLRCSPKSGHDTVSWYQQALGQGPQFIFQYYEEEERQRGNFPDRFSGHQFPNYSSELNVNALLLGDSALYLCASSTGRLAGTYNEQFFGPGTRLTVL.

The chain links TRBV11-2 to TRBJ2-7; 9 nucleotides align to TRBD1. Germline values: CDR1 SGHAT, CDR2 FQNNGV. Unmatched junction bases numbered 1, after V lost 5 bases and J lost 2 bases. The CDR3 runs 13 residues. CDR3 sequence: CASSRDRAYEQYF. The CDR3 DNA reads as TGTGCCAGCAGCCGGGACAGGGCCTACGAGCAGTACTTC.

This CDR3 reads CATSRDSGELGYGYTF. The CDR3, as DNA: TGTGCCACCAGCAGAGATTCAGGGGAATTGGGCTATGGCTACACCTTC. The chain employs TRBV15 and TRBJ1-2; possibly TRBD1 for D (6 bases). Germline lookup yields CDR1 LNHNV and CDR2 YYDKDF (reference sequence). Trimming left V 0 bases short and J 4 bases short, with 15 bases between. This CDR3 comprises 16 residues.

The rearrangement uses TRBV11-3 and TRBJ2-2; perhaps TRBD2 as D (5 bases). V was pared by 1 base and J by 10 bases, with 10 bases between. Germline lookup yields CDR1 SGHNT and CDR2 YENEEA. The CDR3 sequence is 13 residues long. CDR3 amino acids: CASSLGWGEELFF. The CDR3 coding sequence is TGTGCCAGCAGCTTAGGATGGGGAGAGGAGCTGTTTTTT.

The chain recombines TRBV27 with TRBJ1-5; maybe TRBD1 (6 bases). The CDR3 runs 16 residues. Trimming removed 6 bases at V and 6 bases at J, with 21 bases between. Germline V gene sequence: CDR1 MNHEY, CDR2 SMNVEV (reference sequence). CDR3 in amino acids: CASRPLAGGRGQPQHF. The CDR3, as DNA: TGTGCCAGCAGACCTCTCGCGGGGGGCCGGGGTCAGCCCCAGCATTTT.

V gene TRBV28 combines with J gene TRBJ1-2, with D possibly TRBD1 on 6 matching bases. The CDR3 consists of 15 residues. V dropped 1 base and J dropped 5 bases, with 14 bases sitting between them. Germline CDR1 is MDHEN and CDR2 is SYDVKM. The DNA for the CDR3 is TGTGCCAGCAGTTTATTATCGGGGGGCGGTTATGGCTACACCTTC. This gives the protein CASSLLSGGGYGYTF.

The CDR3 DNA sequence: TGTGCCAGTAAAGCGGGGGGGACCTACGAGCAGTACTTC. Translated, it gives CASKAGGTYEQYF. The rearrangement uses TRBV19 and TRBJ2-7; the match to TRBD2 covers 10 bases. The germline V gene has CDR1 LNHDA and CDR2 SQIVND (reference sequence). This CDR3 comprises 13 residues. V lost 7 bases, J lost 2 bases, and 2 bases stayed unmatched.

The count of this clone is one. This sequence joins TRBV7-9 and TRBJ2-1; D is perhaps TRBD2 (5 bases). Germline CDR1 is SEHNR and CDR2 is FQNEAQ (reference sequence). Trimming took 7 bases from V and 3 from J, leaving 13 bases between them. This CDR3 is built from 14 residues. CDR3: CASTPDLFYNEQFF. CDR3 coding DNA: TGTGCCAGCACCCCGGACTTGTTCTACAATGAGCAGTTCTTC.

The CDR3, as DNA: TGTGCCATCAGTGAAGGCGGCAGCTATGGCTACACCTTC. Translating it yields CAISEGGSYGYTF. V is TRBV10-3 and J is TRBJ1-2; no definite D call. V was cut by 3 bases and J by 4 bases, with 9 bases left in between. The CDR3 covers 13 residues. The germline gives CDR1 ENHRY, CDR2 SYGVKD.

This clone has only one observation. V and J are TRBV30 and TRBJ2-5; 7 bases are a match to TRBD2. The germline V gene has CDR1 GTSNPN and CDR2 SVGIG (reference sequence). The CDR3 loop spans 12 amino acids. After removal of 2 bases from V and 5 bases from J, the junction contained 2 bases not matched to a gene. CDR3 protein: CAWSLTSETQYF. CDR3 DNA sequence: TGTGCCTGGAGTCTGACTAGCGAGACCCAGTACTTC.

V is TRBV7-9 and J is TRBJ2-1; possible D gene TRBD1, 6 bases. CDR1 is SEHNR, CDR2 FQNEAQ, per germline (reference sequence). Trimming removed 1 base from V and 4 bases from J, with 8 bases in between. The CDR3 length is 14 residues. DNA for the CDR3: TGTGCCAGCAGCTTAGAGGGGACATACAATGAGCAGTTCTTC. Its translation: CASSLEGTYNEQFF. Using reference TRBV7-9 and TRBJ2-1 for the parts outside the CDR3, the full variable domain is DTGVSQNPRHKITKRGQNVTFRCDPISEHNRLYWYRQTLGQGPEFLTYFQNEAQLEKSRLLSDRFSAERPKGSFSTLEIQRTEQGDSAMYLCASSLEGTYNEQFFGPGTRLTVL.

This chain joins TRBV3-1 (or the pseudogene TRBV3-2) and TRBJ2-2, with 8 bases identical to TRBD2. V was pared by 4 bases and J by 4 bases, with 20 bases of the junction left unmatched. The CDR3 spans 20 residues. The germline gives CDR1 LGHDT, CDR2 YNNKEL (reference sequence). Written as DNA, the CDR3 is TGTGCCAGCAGCCTTTACGGAAGCGGGAGAGGTGGGCGGAGCACCGGGGAGCTGTTTTTT. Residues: CASSLYGSGRGGRSTGELFF.

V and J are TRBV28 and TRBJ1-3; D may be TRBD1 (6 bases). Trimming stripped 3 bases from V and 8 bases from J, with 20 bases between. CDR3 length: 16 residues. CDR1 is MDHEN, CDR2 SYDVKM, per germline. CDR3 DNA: TGTGCCAGCAGTTTGATCCCGGACAGCCTCGTAGACACCATATATTTT. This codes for CASSLIPDSLVDTIYF.

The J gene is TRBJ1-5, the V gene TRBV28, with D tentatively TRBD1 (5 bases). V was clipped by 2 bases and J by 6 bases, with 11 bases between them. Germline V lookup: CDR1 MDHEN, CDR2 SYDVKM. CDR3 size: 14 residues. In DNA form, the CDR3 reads TGTGCCAGCAGTTTAATGCAGGGAAGTCAGCCCCAGCATTTT. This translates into CASSLMQGSQPQHF. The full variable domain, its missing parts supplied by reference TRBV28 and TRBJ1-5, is DVKVTQSSRYLVKRTGEKVFLECVQDMDHENMFWYRQDPGLGLRLIYFSYDVKMKEKGDIPEGYSVSREKKERFSLILESASTNQTSMYLCASSLMQGSQPQHFGDGTRLSIL.

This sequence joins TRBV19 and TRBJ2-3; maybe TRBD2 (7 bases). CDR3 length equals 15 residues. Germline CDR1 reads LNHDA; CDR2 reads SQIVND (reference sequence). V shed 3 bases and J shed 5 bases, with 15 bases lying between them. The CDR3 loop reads CASSMYGGPRDTQYF. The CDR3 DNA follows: TGTGCCAGTAGTATGTACGGGGGGCCTAGAGATACGCAGTATTTT.

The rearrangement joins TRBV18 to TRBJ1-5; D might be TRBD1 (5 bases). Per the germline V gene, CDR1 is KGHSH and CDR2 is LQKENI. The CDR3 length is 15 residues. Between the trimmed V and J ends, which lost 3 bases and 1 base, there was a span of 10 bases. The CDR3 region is CASSPTRVSNQPQHF. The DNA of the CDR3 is TGTGCCAGCTCACCTACCAGGGTGAGCAATCAGCCCCAGCATTTT.

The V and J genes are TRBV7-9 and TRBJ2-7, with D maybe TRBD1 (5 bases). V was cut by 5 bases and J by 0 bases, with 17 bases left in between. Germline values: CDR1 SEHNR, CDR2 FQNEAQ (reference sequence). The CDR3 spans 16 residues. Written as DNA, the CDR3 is TGTGCCAGCAGCCACCCTCAGGACACGCTCTCCTACGAGCAGTACTTC. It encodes CASSHPQDTLSYEQYF.

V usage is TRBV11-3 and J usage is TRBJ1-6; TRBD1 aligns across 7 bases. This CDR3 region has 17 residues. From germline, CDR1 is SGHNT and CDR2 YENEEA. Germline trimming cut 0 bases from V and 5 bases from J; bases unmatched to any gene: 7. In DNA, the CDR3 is TGTGCCAGCAGCTTAGATCTAGGGGGCGTCAATAATTCACCCCTCCACTTT. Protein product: CASSLDLGGVNNSPLHF.

This CDR3 reads CASSESTFSEAFF. CDR3 DNA: TGCGCCAGCAGTGAGTCGACTTTTTCTGAAGCTTTCTTT. This chain links TRBV10-1 with TRBJ1-1; D gene unclear. This CDR3 spans 13 amino acids. V was shortened by 0 bases and J by 6 bases, with 8 bases between the two germline ends. Germline loops: CDR1 WNHNN, CDR2 SYGVQD (reference sequence).

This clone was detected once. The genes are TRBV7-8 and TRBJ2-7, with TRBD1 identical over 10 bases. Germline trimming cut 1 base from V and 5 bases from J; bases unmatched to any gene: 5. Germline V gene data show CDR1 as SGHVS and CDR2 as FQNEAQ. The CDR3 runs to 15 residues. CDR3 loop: CASSLEGQGRNEQYF. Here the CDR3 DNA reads TGTGCCAGCAGCTTAGAGGGACAGGGGAGGAACGAGCAGTACTTC.